A single sample is the source of the 16 T cell receptor beta chains below, sequenced in a study of OX40 agonist ivuxolimab in advanced cancers. The repertoire was sequenced with immunoSEQ multiplex PCR; TCRdb's copy has only in-frame clones and lacks some. This sample has 65,000 to 85,000 clones, with around nine tenths found just once. Specimen: CD4+ or CD8+ T cells sorted from blood, collected in a trial of the OX40 agonist ivuxolimab. All receptors come from an adult with an advanced solid tumor such as melanoma, head and neck, liver or kidney cancer.

The J gene is TRBJ2-1, the V gene TRBV15; 7 bases align to TRBD1. The CDR3 spans 13 residues. J was trimmed by 7 bases and V by 5 bases; bases with no gene match: 5. Germline lookup yields CDR1 LNHNV and CDR2 YYDKDF (reference sequence). The CDR3 loop is CATSQNRGNEQFF. CDR3 sequence (DNA): TGTGCCACCAGCCAAAACAGGGGTAATGAGCAGTTCTTC.

V and J are TRBV7-2 and TRBJ2-1; D is ambiguous. V was cut by 5 bases and J by 0 bases, with 11 bases left in between. This CDR3 has 15 residues. Germline V lookup: CDR1 SGHTA, CDR2 FQGNSA. CDR3 sequence: CASSATGDSYNEQFF. The CDR3 bases are TGTGCCAGCAGCGCCACTGGCGACTCCTACAATGAGCAGTTCTTC.

The chain has TRBV15 and TRBJ1-4; unclear D gene. CDR1 is LNHNV, CDR2 YYDKDF, per germline (reference sequence). The CDR3 consists of 15 residues. Trimming removed 1 base from V and 4 bases from J, with 10 bases in between. CDR3 region: CATSRVKRGNEKLFF. Written as DNA, the CDR3 is TGTGCCACCAGCAGAGTTAAACGGGGTAATGAAAAACTGTTTTTT. Full variable domain (outside the CDR3, taken from reference TRBV15 and TRBJ1-4): DAMVIQNPRYQVTQFGKPVTLSCSQTLNHNVMYWYQQKSSQAPKLLFHYYDKDFNNEADTPDNFQSRRPNTSFCFLDIRSPGLGDTAMYLCATSRVKRGNEKLFFGSGTQLSVL.

This clone was seen a single time. V gene TRBV4-3 combines with J gene TRBJ2-5; D is unresolved. There are 16 residues in the CDR3. Deletions cut 1 base from V and 1 base from J, with 13 bases between. CDR1 is LGHNA, CDR2 YSLEER, per germline. The DNA for the CDR3 is TGCGCCAGCAGCCAAGTGGCAGGAGATGGCCAAGAGACCCAGTACTTC. It specifies CASSQVAGDGQETQYF.

The chain carries TRBV6-1 and TRBJ1-5; D ambiguous. The V gene's germline CDR1 is MNHNS and CDR2 SASEGT. V lost 7 bases and J 1 base, leaving 8 bases between the germline ends. The CDR3 has 13 residues. The CDR3 nucleotides are TGTGCCAGCAAGGTTCAAAGCAATCAGCCCCAGCATTTT. It yields the protein CASKVQSNQPQHF.

This chain connects TRBV7-9 to TRBJ1-1; possibly TRBD1 for D (6 bases). This CDR3 has 14 residues. Germline loops: CDR1 SEHNR, CDR2 FQNEAQ (reference sequence). The ends were cut back, 5 bases at V and 1 base at J, with 11 bases in the middle. The CDR3 here is CASSPIQGNTEAFF. For the CDR3, the DNA is TGTGCCAGCAGCCCTATACAGGGGAACACTGAAGCTTTCTTT.

The chain employs TRBV5-1 and TRBJ2-2, with D unclear. Trimming stripped 2 bases from V and 0 bases from J, with 8 bases between. The CDR3 has 15 amino acids. Per germline, CDR1 SGHRS and CDR2 YFSETQ. The CDR3 DNA reads as TGCGCCAGCAGCTTTTCAGTTACGAACACCGGGGAGCTGTTTTTT. Translated: CASSFSVTNTGELFF.

The chain links TRBV9 to TRBJ2-3; no definite D call. The V and J ends lost 7 bases and 0 bases respectively, with 9 bases between them. Per the germline V gene, CDR1 is SGDLS and CDR2 is YYNGEE. This CDR3 has 13 residues. CDR3 in DNA: TGTGCCAGCGGTACCCCTAGCACAGATACGCAGTATTTT. As protein: CASGTPSTDTQYF.

The chain links TRBV15 to TRBJ1-5; D might be TRBD1 (5 bases). CDR1 is LNHNV, CDR2 YYDKDF, per germline (reference sequence). V lost 3 bases, J lost 5 bases, and 8 bases lay in between. The CDR3 length is 13 residues. In nucleotides, the CDR3 is TGTGCCACCAGCAGGGACATAGATCAGCCCCAGCATTTT. It is translated as CATSRDIDQPQHF.

The chain couples TRBV7-9 to TRBJ1-1, with 11 bases aligning to TRBD1. The germline gives CDR1 SEHNR, CDR2 FQNEAQ (reference sequence). The length of the CDR3 is 15 residues. With 5 bases clipped from V and 4 bases from J, the junction kept 6 bases outside the gene matches. CDR3 region: CASSEWDRGGTEAFF. CDR3 nucleotide sequence: TGTGCCAGCAGCGAATGGGACAGGGGGGGCACTGAAGCTTTCTTT.

There are a few counts of this clone. The rearrangement links TRBV14 to TRBJ2-7, with D perhaps matching TRBD2 (5 bases). Germline CDR1 reads SGHDN; CDR2 reads FVKESK. The CDR3 is 15 residues long. The V end lost 2 bases, the J end lost 7 bases, and 18 bases lay between the germline ends. The CDR3 is CASSQTRTSLWEQYF. DNA for the CDR3: TGTGCCAGCAGCCAAACTCGGACTTCATTGTGGGAGCAGTACTTC.

The chain uses TRBV4-1 and TRBJ2-7; D remains ambiguous. There are 15 residues in the CDR3. Trimming pared 0 bases from V and 0 bases from J, leaving 9 bases between. CDR1 and CDR2 from the germline V gene are MGHRA and YSYEKL. CDR3 sequence: CASSQEFQISYEQYF. For the CDR3, the DNA is TGCGCCAGCAGCCAAGAGTTCCAAATCTCCTACGAGCAGTACTTC.

This clone was picked up a small number of times. The chain recombines TRBV14 with TRBJ1-5; D gene unclear. V was shortened by 1 base and J by 7 bases, with 8 bases between the two germline ends. This CDR3 has 13 amino acids. Germline V lookup: CDR1 SGHDN, CDR2 FVKESK. CDR3 loop: CASSQGVEQPQHF. The CDR3 region has the DNA TGTGCCAGCAGCCAAGGGGTTGAGCAGCCCCAGCATTTT.

In regard to this clone: A clone one base away is much larger, so this may be a read error. V gene TRBV7-2 combines with J gene TRBJ1-1, with D unresolved. Germline lookup yields CDR1 SGHTA and CDR2 FQGNSA. V was pared by 1 base and J by 0 bases, with 3 bases between. CDR3 length equals 13 residues. CDR3 loop: CASSLDVNTEAFF. The DNA for the CDR3 is TGTGCCAGCAGCTTAGACGTGAACACTGAAGCTTTCTTT.

The sample holds a few counts of this clone. V gene TRBV2 combines with J gene TRBJ1-6; TRBD1 aligns across 9 bases. This CDR3 has 14 residues. V was pared by 5 bases and J by 10 bases, with 6 bases of the junction left unmatched. Germline V CDR1 and CDR2: SNHLY, FYNNEI. CDR3 amino acids: CASSRDRDVSPLHF. CDR3 coding DNA: TGTGCCAGCAGTCGGGACAGGGATGTATCACCCCTCCACTTT.

The chain is built from TRBV18 and TRBJ2-5; D possibly corresponds to TRBD2 (6 bases). The CDR3 length is 13 residues. V lost 2 bases, J lost 6 bases, and 10 bases lay in between. Germline V gene sequence: CDR1 KGHSH, CDR2 LQKENI. The CDR3 DNA follows: TGTGCCAGCTCACCAAGTGGGGGGAAGACCCAGTACTTC. It yields the protein CASSPSGGKTQYF. The entire variable domain, with the rest obtained from reference TRBV18 and TRBJ2-5, is as follows: NAGVMQNPRHLVRRRGQEARLRCSPMKGHSHVYWYRQLPEEGLKFMVYLQKENIIDESGMPKERFSAEFPKEGPSILRIQQVVRGDSAAYFCASSPSGGKTQYFGPGTRLLVL.